The entry below describes one T cell receptor beta chain. Authors' data handling: Amplifying reference gene primers gave estimates of nucleated cell counts. Generated by immunoSEQ multiplex PCR, the TCRdb table keeps only in-frame clones and is missing some. From that table come the V and J calls and clone size; the DNA was used to work out D and trimming. The sample lists 95,000 to 100,000 clones; about 89% were seen once. The source of the sample is a study of blood T cell repertoires in COVID-19. Background on the study: The analysed material was cDNA or gDNA that came from T cells, B-cell-depleted T cells, or PBMCs.

The CDR3 contains 14 residues. Germline assignment: CDR1 MGHDK and CDR2 SYGVNS. V lost 6 bases and J 0 bases, leaving 9 bases between the germline ends. The sequence derives from a man between 45 and 60 years old with acute or convalescent COVID-19. The chain couples TRBV25-1 to TRBJ1-5; TRBD1 might be the D (6 bases). The source material was peripheral blood. The CDR3: CASRAGASNQPQHF. CDR3 bases: TGTGCCAGCAGAGCAGGGGCTAGCAATCAGCCCCAGCATTTT. The complete variable domain, with remaining parts taken from reference TRBV25-1 and TRBJ1-5, reads EADIYQTPRYLVIGTGKKITLECSQTMGHDKMYWYQQDPGMELHLIHYSYGVNSTEKGDLSSESTVSRIRTEHFPLTLESARPSHTSQYLCASRAGASNQPQHFGDGTRLSIL.